These 28 T cell receptor beta chains were sequenced from one sample in a study of response to subunit inactivated influenza vaccine. Via MiXCR, TCRdb re-called the RT-PCR reads, giving one row per CDR3 protein. The sample holds about 520,000 distinct CDR3 sequences; roughly 27% are singletons and the top ten take around 2%. The material sequenced was CD4+ T cells sorted from PBMCs, taken about 5 days after vaccination. These receptors were obtained from a man aged 45-65 years who received an inactivated influenza vaccine.

This chain uses TRBV12-3 or TRBV12-4 with TRBJ2-1; possible D gene TRBD1, 6 bases. V shed 2 bases and J shed 7 bases, with 12 bases lying between them. This CDR3 is built from 14 residues. CDR3 sequence: CASSLSDSLNEQFF. The CDR3 coding sequence is TGTGCCAGCAGTTTATCGGACAGCCTTAATGAGCAGTTCTTC.

This clonotype was seen more than once but under ten times. The DNA of the CDR3 is TGTGCCAGCAGCTTAGAATCGACAGGGGGGCAGCCCCAGCATTTT. Protein sequence: CASSLESTGGQPQHF. This chain connects TRBV7-2 to TRBJ1-5; 9 bases are shared with TRBD1. Germline assignment: CDR1 SGHTA and CDR2 FQGNSA. The CDR3 extends over 15 amino acids. V shed 1 base, J shed 7 bases, and the junction held 5 bases outside the gene matches.

This clonotype occurred a few times. The rearrangement uses TRBV28 and TRBJ2-3, with a tentative D call TRBD1 (5 bases). Germline loops: CDR1 MDHEN, CDR2 SYDVKM. The V end lost 4 bases, the J end lost 3 bases, and 14 bases lay between the germline ends. This CDR3 spans 15 amino acids. As DNA, the CDR3 is TGTGCCAGCAGTTATGGGGCGCCTTTGACAGATACGCAGTATTTT. This codes for CASSYGAPLTDTQYF.

This clonotype was observed a handful of times. This rearrangement joins TRBV19 to TRBJ2-5; perhaps TRBD1 as D (6 bases). Germline CDR1 reads LNHDA; CDR2 reads SQIVND (reference sequence). The V end was cut by 2 bases, the J end by 1 base, with 8 bases between. The CDR3 covers 14 residues. In nucleotides, the CDR3 is TGTGCCAGTAGTATAATGGACAGCCAAGAGACCCAGTACTTC. Translation: CASSIMDSQETQYF. The full variable domain, its missing parts supplied by reference TRBV19 and TRBJ2-5, is DGGITQSPKYLFRKEGQNVTLSCEQNLNHDAMYWYRQDPGQGLRLIYYSQIVNDFQKGDIAEGYSVSREKKESFPLTVTSAQKNPTAFYLCASSIMDSQETQYFGPGTRLLVL.

The chain combines TRBV20-1 with TRBJ1-1; D is ambiguous. The germline gives CDR1 DFQATT, CDR2 SNEGSKA (reference sequence). V was trimmed by 6 bases and J by 8 bases, leaving 16 bases between them. CDR3 size: 12 residues. CDR3 amino acids: CSAKPRAAEAFF. In DNA, the CDR3 is TGCAGTGCCAAACCACGGGCAGCGGAAGCTTTCTTT.

The chain uses TRBV18 and TRBJ2-6; 7 bases map to TRBD2. The CDR3 spans 15 residues. The V and J ends lost 4 bases and 11 bases, in that order; junction bases with no gene match: 11. Germline V gene lookup returns CDR1 KGHSH and CDR2 LQKENI. CDR3 protein: CASSRPPGGFHVLTF. The CDR3 bases are TGTGCCAGCTCACGACCACCGGGGGGATTCCACGTCCTGACTTTC. Complete variable domain (other parts from reference TRBV18 and TRBJ2-6): NAGVMQNPRHLVRRRGQEARLRCSPMKGHSHVYWYRQLPEEGLKFMVYLQKENIIDESGMPKERFSAEFPKEGPSILRIQQVVRGDSAAYFCASSRPPGGFHVLTFGAGSRLTVL.

V gene TRBV20-1 combines with J gene TRBJ1-6; possible D gene TRBD1, 5 bases. The CDR3 runs 14 residues. Germline CDR1 and CDR2: DFQATT and SNEGSKA (reference sequence). V was trimmed by 3 bases and J by 7 bases, leaving 13 bases between them. The CDR3 region has the DNA TGCAGTGCTAGGACCGACAGAACCAATTCACCCCTCCACTTT. It translates to CSARTDRTNSPLHF.

The chain uses TRBV5-4 and TRBJ2-3; TRBD2 agrees at 9 bases. CDR1 is SGHNT and CDR2 is YYREEE in the germline V gene (reference sequence). The CDR3 is 18 residues long. The ends lost 5 bases at V and 3 bases at J; junction bases unmatched: 16. CDR3 sequence reads: CASSLNIITSGSTDTQYF. The CDR3 DNA is TGTGCCAGCAGTCTCAACATAATAACTAGCGGGTCAACAGATACGCAGTATTTT.

A few counts support this clonotype. The chain recombines TRBV2 with TRBJ2-1, with TRBD2 matching over 11 bases. Trimming at V came to 7 bases and at J to 4 bases, leaving 3 bases not matched to a gene. The CDR3 extends over 14 amino acids. Germline loops: CDR1 SNHLY, CDR2 FYNNEI. CDR3 nucleotide sequence: TGTGCCAGCAAACTAGCGGGAGATTACAATGAGCAGTTCTTC. As protein: CASKLAGDYNEQFF.

The table lists this clonotype with a few counts. The V gene is TRBV25-1, the J gene TRBJ1-3, with 8 bases matching TRBD1. From germline, CDR1 is MGHDK and CDR2 SYGVNS. Germline trimming cut 5 bases from V and 3 bases from J; bases unmatched to any gene: 6. The CDR3 has 15 residues. The CDR3 protein is CASSFGRGLGNTIYF. The CDR3 DNA follows: TGTGCCAGCAGTTTTGGCAGGGGGCTTGGAAACACCATATATTTT.

This clonotype showed up just a few times. This chain links TRBV12-3 or TRBV12-4 with TRBJ2-2, with 8 bases identical to TRBD1. With 6 bases clipped from V and 6 bases from J, the junction kept 6 bases outside the gene matches. This CDR3 is built from 14 residues. This CDR3 is CASRTTGAPGELFF. DNA for the CDR3: TGTGCCAGCAGAACGACAGGGGCTCCCGGGGAGCTGTTTTTT.

This clonotype was observed a handful of times. The CDR3 region has the DNA TGTGCCACCAACCGGGACAGGGACGGGGAGCTGTTTTTT. Translation gives CATNRDRDGELFF. The V call is TRBV10-3, the J call TRBJ2-2; TRBD1 agrees at 9 bases. In germline, CDR1 is ENHRY, CDR2 SYGVKD. CDR3 length: 13 amino acids. V shed 10 bases, J shed 7 bases, and the junction held 7 bases outside the gene matches.

The V gene is TRBV28, the J gene TRBJ1-1; D ambiguous. CDR3 length: 14 residues. V was shortened by 2 bases and J by 1 base, with 8 bases between the two germline ends. Germline V gives CDR1 MDHEN, CDR2 SYDVKM. Here the CDR3 reads CASSLLQKNTEAFF. Here the CDR3 DNA reads TGTGCCAGCAGTTTACTCCAGAAGAACACTGAAGCTTTCTTT.

The V and J genes are TRBV20-1 and TRBJ2-7; D ambiguous. Trimming removed 0 bases at V and 3 bases at J, with 12 bases between. The CDR3 spans 14 residues. CDR1 DFQATT and CDR2 SNEGSKA come from the germline V gene (reference sequence). CDR3 sequence reads: CSARDRARIYEQYF. CDR3 DNA: TGCAGTGCTAGAGATCGAGCTAGAATCTACGAGCAGTACTTC.

This clonotype was seen a handful of times. The gene calls are TRBV6-2 or TRBV6-3 and TRBJ2-5, with D possibly TRBD1 on 6 matching bases. Per germline, CDR1 MNHEY and CDR2 SVGEGT. The CDR3 totals 16 residues. V shed 0 bases and J shed 1 base, with 12 bases lying between them. CDR3 coding DNA: TGTGCCAGCAGTTACTCCTCGGGACAACCCCAAGAGACCCAGTACTTC. This sequence encodes CASSYSSGQPQETQYF.

The chain has TRBV7-2 and TRBJ1-6; D not certain. CDR1 SGHTA and CDR2 FQGNSA come from the germline V gene. Trimming shortened V by 4 bases and J by 6 bases, and 10 bases separated the two germline ends. This CDR3 is 14 amino acids long. In nucleotides, the CDR3 is TGTGCCAGCAGCTCCGCCGGGTCTAATTCACCCCTCCACTTT. It yields the protein CASSSAGSNSPLHF. Using reference TRBV7-2 and TRBJ1-6 for the parts outside the CDR3, the full variable domain is GAGVSQSPSNKVTEKGKDVELRCDPISGHTALYWYRQSLGQGLEFLIYFQGNSAPDKSGLPSDRFSAERTGGSVSTLTIQRTQQEDSAVYLCASSSAGSNSPLHFGNGTRLTVT.

V gene TRBV12-3 or TRBV12-4 combines with J gene TRBJ2-1; tentatively, D is TRBD2 (6 bases). V was trimmed by 5 bases and J by 2 bases, leaving 13 bases between them. The CDR3 length is 15 residues. The CDR3 bases are TGTGCCAGCAGTCCTCGGGCGGGGCCCTACAATGAGCAGTTCTTC. Protein product: CASSPRAGPYNEQFF.

This clonotype was found a few times. The gene calls are TRBV5-6 and TRBJ2-7, with 11 bases lining up with TRBD1. J gave up 3 bases and V 2 bases, and 4 bases lay outside the gene matches. Germline V gene data show CDR1 as SGHDT and CDR2 as YYEEEE. The CDR3 is made up of 15 amino acids. CDR3: CASSFAGTGGYEQYF. The CDR3 DNA is TGTGCCAGCAGCTTTGCCGGGACAGGGGGCTACGAGCAGTACTTC.

This clonotype has more than one count but fewer than ten. The chain links TRBV5-5 to TRBJ2-5; D possibly corresponds to TRBD1 (5 bases). The CDR3 length is 14 residues. V dropped 0 bases and J dropped 4 bases, with 10 bases sitting between them. Per the germline V gene, CDR1 is SGHKS and CDR2 is YYEKEE (reference sequence). The CDR3 nucleotides are TGTGCCAGCAGCTTGGCTAGGGGAAGAGAGACCCAGTACTTC. Its translation is CASSLARGRETQYF.

The chain uses TRBV5-1 and TRBJ2-2, with D possibly being TRBD1 (6 bases). CDR1 SGHRS and CDR2 YFSETQ come from the germline V gene. The CDR3 is 13 residues long. Trimming left V 5 bases short and J 7 bases short, with 12 bases between. CDR3 DNA: TGCGCCAGCAGACAGGGTTCAGGCGGGGAGCTGTTTTTT. Its protein product is CASRQGSGGELFF.

This clonotype was counted a few times. The chain uses TRBV7-2 and TRBJ2-5, with 12 positions matching TRBD2. Germline assignment: CDR1 SGHTA and CDR2 FQGNSA. The V segment lost 3 bases and the J segment 6 bases; nucleotides outside the gene matches: 8. There are 16 residues in the CDR3. The CDR3 bases are TGTGCCAGCAGCTTTACTAGCGGGGGGCGGGGGAAGACCCAGTACTTC. Its translation is CASSFTSGGRGKTQYF.

This clonotype came up a few times. The chain is built from TRBV2 and TRBJ2-1; 11 positions agree with TRBD2. CDR1 and CDR2 from the germline V gene are SNHLY and FYNNEI. J lost 2 bases, V lost 6 bases, and 6 bases had no gene match. This CDR3 comprises 16 residues. The DNA of the CDR3 is TGTGCCAGCAGAAGAAGGGGACTAGCGGCCTACAATGAGCAGTTCTTC. It translates to CASRRRGLAAYNEQFF.

The V call is TRBV6-5, the J call TRBJ2-1; 8 nucleotides agree with TRBD2. CDR3 length equals 15 residues. Germline loops: CDR1 MNHEY, CDR2 SVGAGI. V shed 2 bases, J shed 3 bases, and the junction held 3 bases outside the gene matches. The CDR3 DNA follows: TGTGCCAGCAGTTACGTAGCGGGGCGCTACAATGAGCAGTTCTTC. It encodes CASSYVAGRYNEQFF.

Only a few counts were recorded for this clonotype. The chain employs TRBV12-3 or TRBV12-4 and TRBJ2-3; TRBD1 or TRBD2 may be the D gene (6 bases each). V shed 5 bases and J shed 1 base, with 16 bases lying between them. The length of the CDR3 is 16 residues. CDR3 residues: CASSLEGGRGTDTQYF. The CDR3 nucleotides read TGTGCCAGCAGTCTCGAGGGGGGCCGGGGCACAGATACGCAGTATTTT.

In this sample, this clonotype turned up once. The chain uses TRBV7-2 and TRBJ2-5; no reliable D call. The length of the CDR3 is 13 residues. V lost 5 bases to trimming and J lost 3 bases, with 10 bases between them. Germline V gene data show CDR1 as SGHTA and CDR2 as FQGNSA. The CDR3, as DNA: TGTGCCAGCAGCCCGGCTAGGGAAGAGACCCAGTACTTC. Protein: CASSPAREETQYF.

In DNA, the CDR3 is TGTGCCATTCTAAAAGATACGCAGTATTTT. As protein: CAILKDTQYF. This chain uses TRBV7-2 with TRBJ2-3; D is unclear. Germline CDR1 reads SGHTA; CDR2 reads FQGNSA. This CDR3 has 10 residues. V was cut by 10 bases and J by 5 bases, with 7 bases left in between.

J is TRBJ1-2 and V is TRBV7-4; D call uncertain. CDR3 size: 14 residues. The ends were cut back, 2 bases at V and 4 bases at J, with 11 bases in the middle. The V gene's germline CDR1 is SGHVT and CDR2 SQSDAQ. The chain's CDR3 is CASSLLCRTYGYTF. As DNA, the CDR3 is TGTGCCAGCAGCTTACTATGCAGAACCTATGGCTACACCTTC. The whole variable domain, remainder taken from reference TRBV7-4 and TRBJ1-2, is GAGVSQSPRYKVAKRGRDVALRCDSISGHVTLYWYRQTLGQGSEVLTYSQSDAQRDKSGRPSGRFSAERPERSVSTLKIQRTEQGDSAVYLCASSLLCRTYGYTFGSGTRLTVV.

This clonotype showed up just a few times. The chain has TRBV10-3 and TRBJ1-2, with 7 bases identical to TRBD1. The germline gives CDR1 ENHRY, CDR2 SYGVKD. V shed 2 bases and J 4 bases; nucleotides not matched to a gene: 4. The CDR3 runs 14 residues. The CDR3 sequence is CAISERTGAYGYTF. The CDR3 nucleotides read TGTGCCATCAGTGAGCGGACAGGCGCCTATGGCTACACCTTC.